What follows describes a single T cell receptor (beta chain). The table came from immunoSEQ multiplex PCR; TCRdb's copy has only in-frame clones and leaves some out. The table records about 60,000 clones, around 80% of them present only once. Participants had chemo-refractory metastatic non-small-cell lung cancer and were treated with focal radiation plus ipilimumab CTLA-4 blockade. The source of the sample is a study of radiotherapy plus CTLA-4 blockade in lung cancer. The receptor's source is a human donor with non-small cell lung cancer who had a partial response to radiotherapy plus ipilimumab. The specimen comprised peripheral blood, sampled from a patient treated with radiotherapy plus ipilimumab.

CDR3 bases: TGTGCCAGCAGCTCCTACAGCCCAAACACCGGGGAGCTGTTTTTT. Translation: CASSSYSPNTGELFF. V is TRBV7-6 and J is TRBJ2-2; D is undetermined. The CDR3 runs to 15 residues. V lost 4 bases, J lost 2 bases, and 11 bases lay in between. Germline assignment: CDR1 SGHVS and CDR2 FNYEAQ.